What follows describes a single TCR beta chain. Its antigen remains unidentified. It has no much larger one-base neighbor in the sample; base qualities were not kept. One collaborating source in Seattle enrolled patients while the patients were actively infected and followed the patients over time throughout the course of disease. Collaborating institutions collected whole blood in K2EDTA tubes following their own protocols. For TCRbeta analysis, collaborators shipped samples in one of three forms: frozen whole blood, isolated PBMCs, or DNA extracted from either of those sample types. TCRbeta CDR3 regions were amplified from genomic DNA using the immunoSEQ Assay, a bias-controlled multiplex PCR. The paper's processing steps were these. The number of nucleated cells in each sample was estimated from the amplification of reference gene primers within the assay. To quantify the absolute abundance of each unique TCRbeta CDR3 rearrangement, sequence reads were collapsed and filtered. For each sample, productive Simpson clonality was calculated as the square root of Simpson's diversity index across productive rearrangements. Imported from immuneACCESS, the table was reduced by TCRdb to in-frame sequences with V and J called. These copies leave out some clones; in studies compared against another copy, an unresolved V gene accounts for under half, and the cause of the remainder is not known. V, J and clone size are those of that table, while D and trimming were read from the DNA. The sample yields under 100,000 clones; about 85% were counted once. Clones ranked in the top ten supply approximately 3% of the sample.

Based on the germline V gene, the CDR1 and CDR2 sequences are SGHDT and YYEEEE. V is reduced by 2 bases and J by 9 bases, leaving a spacing of 12 bases between them. Taken from cysteine to phenylalanine, the CDR3 has 14 residues. Only the CDR3 portion is preserved as DNA: 42 bases, with reading frame beginning at the first base. The data stem from a study of blood T cell repertoires in COVID-19 (dated by TCRdb to between 2020 and 2021). Broadly, across the study: The collaborator samples originated in the United States, Italy and Spain and spanned the acute and convalescent phases of COVID-19. The prospective study material was composed of cDNA or gDNA derived from T cells, B-cell-depleted T cells, or PBMCs. Subjects who had been exposed to COVID-19, were actively infected with it, or had recovered from it provided the deeply sampled blood TCRbeta repertoires that made up the dataset. The repertoires were released in a freely available public database intended as a resource for research on the immune response to SARS-CoV-2. The samples were drawn from the first 160 participants of the ongoing ImmuneRACE study and from 1,254 subjects provided by 6 global collaborators. The sample metadata nearly always contained a de-identified subject ID, COVID-19 status, age in years and sex. Where HLA class I and class II types were available, the types were taken from metadata supplied by the sample provider, not from assay-based typing. Overall study results and their limits: The quantity of clinical and demographic metadata differed by source and by participant and was supplied without curation.

The sequence joins TRBV5-6 to TRBJ1-6; the D gene assignment is ambiguous. The source of this sequence is an elderly woman with COVID-19, enrolled during active disease. The sample taken for sequencing was peripheral blood. The CDR3 loop reads CASSFAQEGSPLHF. The nucleotides read TGTGCCAGCAGCTTTGCACAAGAGGGTTCACCCCTCCACTTT.